Each of the 3 T cell receptor beta chains below was sequenced from the same sample in a study of cytomegalovirus exposure and HLA in healthy donors. The PCR made use of 60 Vbeta and 13 Jbeta primers. Libraries were prepared by immunoSEQ multiplex PCR; TCRdb keeps only in-frame clonotypes and omits some of them. This sample has roughly 100,000 clones, with 83% found just once. The specimen sequenced was PBMCs. The source of these receptors is a young man in good health and CMV-seronegative.

The rearrangement joins TRBV2 to TRBJ1-2; D unclear. The CDR3 consists of 14 residues. CDR1 SNHLY and CDR2 FYNNEI come from the germline V gene. Trimming took off 4 bases at V and 0 bases at J, with 9 bases between the two ends. CDR3 sequence: CASSVQWTNYGYTF. The CDR3 nucleotides are TGTGCCAGCAGTGTACAGTGGACTAACTATGGCTACACCTTC. Drawing the rest from reference TRBV2 and TRBJ1-2, the complete variable domain is EPEVTQTPSHQVTQMGQEVILRCVPISNHLYFYWYRQILGQKVEFLVSFYNNEISEKSEIFDDQFSVERPDGSNFTLKIRSTKLEDSAMYFCASSVQWTNYGYTFGSGTRLTVV.

The chain links TRBV6-1 to TRBJ2-1, with D tentatively TRBD2 (6 bases). The CDR3 is 15 residues long. Deletions cut 8 bases from V and 2 bases from J, with 16 bases between. The germline CDR1 and CDR2 sequences are MNHNS and SASEGT. This CDR3 reads CASGAQGGTYNEQFF. The CDR3 region has the DNA TGTGCCAGCGGCGCCCAAGGCGGGACCTACAATGAGCAGTTCTTC.

As DNA, the CDR3 is TGTGCCAGCAGCTTAGGGGGAGAGGCGGAGCAGTACTTC. Protein product: CASSLGGEAEQYF. This sequence joins TRBV7-8 and TRBJ2-7; the D gene is possibly TRBD2 (5 bases). CDR1 and CDR2 (germline): SGHVS, FQNEAQ. V was trimmed by 1 base and J by 7 bases, leaving 11 bases between them. The CDR3 has 13 residues.